These 19 T cell receptor beta chains share one sample of origin, sequenced in a study of T cell repertoires in cytomegalovirus infection. TCRdb used MiXCR to reprocess the reads, holding one entry per CDR3 protein. The sample lists roughly 640,000 distinct CDR3 sequences, 20% to 30% occurring once. The specimen sequenced was CD8+ T cells from PBMCs. The receptors derive from a human donor in good health (CMV status not recorded). Some clones in this sample may be carry-over from other donors' samples.

There are a few counts of this clonotype. The CDR3 DNA reads as TGTGCCAGCAGCCCCGCCGGACAGGACTTACCCTACGAGCAGTACTTC. Translating it yields CASSPAGQDLPYEQYF. The chain recombines TRBV5-4 with TRBJ2-7; TRBD1 matches 7 bases. Trimming at V came to 4 bases and at J to 2 bases, leaving 12 bases not matched to a gene. The V gene's germline CDR1 is SGHNT and CDR2 YYREEE (reference sequence). This CDR3 has 16 amino acids.

This clonotype was detected a few times. The rearrangement uses TRBV20-1 and TRBJ2-1; D might be TRBD2 (7 bases). CDR3 length: 14 residues. The V end was cut by 2 bases, the J end by 10 bases, with 18 bases between. Germline lookup yields CDR1 DFQATT and CDR2 SNEGSKA (reference sequence). CDR3 DNA sequence: TGCAGTGCTAGATTGGGGGGGCTCAAAAGGGAGCAGTTCTTC. It encodes CSARLGGLKREQFF.

This clonotype showed up many times. The J gene is TRBJ1-1, the V gene TRBV6-1, with D possibly being TRBD1 (5 bases). From germline, CDR1 is MNHNS and CDR2 SASEGT. V gave up 10 bases and J gave up 4 bases, with 19 bases separating them. This CDR3 has 14 amino acids. The CDR3 sequence: CATPTRSGSTEAFF. The CDR3 DNA follows: TGTGCCACCCCTACCCGATCAGGGAGCACTGAAGCTTTCTTT.

The chain recombines TRBV7-9 with TRBJ2-1; 9 bases agree with TRBD1. Germline assignment: CDR1 SEHNR and CDR2 FQNEAQ (reference sequence). Trimming at V came to 2 bases and at J to 5 bases, leaving 7 bases not matched to a gene. The CDR3 extends over 16 amino acids. The CDR3 DNA reads as TGTGCCAGCAGCTTAATCCGGGACAGGGCCAACAATGAGCAGTTCTTC. Residues: CASSLIRDRANNEQFF. The full variable domain, in which reference TRBV7-9 and TRBJ2-1 provide the parts outside the CDR3, is DTGVSQNPRHKITKRGQNVTFRCDPISEHNRLYWYRQTLGQGPEFLTYFQNEAQLEKSRLLSDRFSAERPKGSFSTLEIQRTEQGDSAMYLCASSLIRDRANNEQFFGPGTRLTVL.

This clonotype was observed at least ten times. The CDR3 protein is CASSPSDRYEQYV. The CDR3 DNA reads TGTGCCAGCAGCCCAAGCGACCGCTACGAGCAGTACGTC. This chain joins TRBV7-9 and TRBJ2-7, with no clear D. This CDR3 comprises 13 residues. CDR1 and CDR2 from the germline V gene are SEHNR and FQNEAQ (reference sequence). V was pared by 5 bases and J by 3 bases, with 11 bases between.

In its sample, this clonotype was seen a few times. The gene calls are TRBV6-2 or TRBV6-3 and TRBJ1-2; no firm D call. V was trimmed by 7 bases and J by 3 bases, leaving 15 bases between them. CDR1 MNHEY and CDR2 SVGEGT come from the germline V gene. The CDR3 consists of 14 residues. The CDR3 region has the DNA TGTGCCAGCACCTTACGGGGAATCGACTATGGCTACACCTTC. It is translated as CASTLRGIDYGYTF.

This chain uses TRBV12-3 or TRBV12-4 with TRBJ1-2; D is unresolved. With 10 bases removed from V and 4 bases from J, the gap between germline ends came to 10 bases. This CDR3 is 11 amino acids long. CDR3 amino acids: CATTASYGYTF. The CDR3 DNA sequence: TGTGCCACCACAGCTTCCTATGGCTACACCTTC.

Only a few counts were recorded for this clonotype. The chain recombines TRBV28 with TRBJ1-5; D may be TRBD1 (5 bases). The CDR3 is 14 residues long. Germline V gives CDR1 MDHEN, CDR2 SYDVKM. Trimming took off 3 bases at V and 7 bases at J, with 13 bases between the two ends. The CDR3 DNA sequence: TGTGCCAGCAGTTTTCAAGGGGAGGGACAGCCCCAGCATTTT. The encoded protein is CASSFQGEGQPQHF.

The table lists this clonotype with a count of one. This chain links TRBV28 with TRBJ1-2; 8 nucleotides align to TRBD1. The CDR3 covers 14 residues. Germline trimming cut 3 bases from V and 6 bases from J; bases unmatched to any gene: 6. Germline V gene data show CDR1 as MDHEN and CDR2 as SYDVKM. The DNA of the CDR3 is TGTGCCAGCAGTTTTTACAGGGGGAGTGATGGCTACACCTTC. Protein sequence: CASSFYRGSDGYTF.

The V gene is TRBV7-9, the J gene TRBJ2-5; D gene ambiguous. V lost 4 bases and J 0 bases, leaving 12 bases between the germline ends. Germline V lookup: CDR1 SEHNR, CDR2 FQNEAQ (reference sequence). The CDR3 runs to 15 residues. In DNA, the CDR3 is TGTGCCAGCAGCTCTCGTCCGTTCTACCAAGAGACCCAGTACTTC. It yields the protein CASSSRPFYQETQYF.

This chain links TRBV12-3 or TRBV12-4 with TRBJ2-2, with a tentative D call TRBD1 (6 bases). This CDR3 is built from 14 residues. The V end was cut by 0 bases, the J end by 8 bases, with 10 bases between. CDR3 protein: CASSLAPRGGELFF. CDR3 DNA sequence: TGTGCCAGCAGTTTAGCACCGAGGGGGGGGGAGCTGTTTTTT.

At least ten counts were recorded for this clonotype. The rearrangement uses TRBV6-5 and TRBJ2-1; tentative D call: TRBD2 (5 bases). From germline, CDR1 is MNHEY and CDR2 SVGAGI. V was pared by 2 bases and J by 10 bases, with 15 bases between. CDR3 length equals 14 residues. This CDR3 is CASSYNSGLGEQFF. Here the CDR3 DNA reads TGTGCCAGCAGTTACAATTCGGGGTTAGGAGAGCAGTTCTTC.

This clonotype was counted at least ten times. This chain links TRBV7-6 with TRBJ2-1, with D possibly TRBD1 on 5 matching bases. This CDR3 region has 13 residues. V lost 3 bases and J lost 6, with 9 bases in between. Germline CDR1 SGHVS, CDR2 FNYEAQ. CDR3 in DNA: TGTGCCAGCAGCTTCACAGGCCGCAATGAGCAGTTCTTC. It is translated as CASSFTGRNEQFF.

This clonotype was counted between two and nine times. The V and J genes are TRBV6-2 or TRBV6-3 and TRBJ2-4; D is possibly TRBD1 (5 bases). The germline V gene encodes CDR1 MNHEY and CDR2 SVGEGT. V shed 10 bases and J shed 9 bases, with 16 bases lying between them. The CDR3 loop spans 12 amino acids. The CDR3 sequence is CATEAGYGIQYF. CDR3 coding DNA: TGTGCCACCGAAGCAGGGTACGGCATTCAGTACTTC.

A remark on this clonotype: With a much larger clone just one base away, this may be a read error. The V call is TRBV7-8, the J call TRBJ2-7; perhaps D is TRBD1 or TRBD2 (5 bases each). This CDR3 region has 14 residues. In germline, CDR1 is SGHVS, CDR2 FQNEAQ. The CDR3 region is CVSSFTTGLDEQYV. CDR3 sequence (DNA): TGTGTCAGCAGCTTCACTACGGGGCTAGACGAGCAGTACGTC.

Worth noting for this clonotype: Since a much larger clone is just one base distant, this may be a read error. This chain joins TRBV12-3 or TRBV12-4 and TRBJ2-1; D is unclear. The CDR3 has 12 amino acids. The CDR3 DNA is TGTGTCAGCAGTCCCGGAGTGCCCGAGCAGTTCTTC. Translation: CVSSPGVPEQFF.

This clonotype was counted a few times. The CDR3 region is CASSFTYGPTGELFF. The CDR3 DNA is TGTGCCAGCAGCTTTACTTATGGACCCACCGGGGAGCTGTTTTTT. This chain joins TRBV11-3 and TRBJ2-2; D remains unclear. Germline V gene sequence: CDR1 SGHNT, CDR2 YENEEA. V was clipped by 3 bases and J by 4 bases, with 12 bases between them. The CDR3 spans 15 residues. Variable domain in full (rest from reference TRBV11-3 and TRBJ2-2): EAGVVQSPRYKIIEKKQPVAFWCNPISGHNTLYWYLQNLGQGPELLIRYENEEAVDDSQLPKDRFSAERLKGVDSTLKIQPAELGDSAVYLCASSFTYGPTGELFFGEGSRLTVL.

The chain is built from TRBV20-1 and TRBJ2-3; 10 nucleotides line up with TRBD2. The J segment lost 5 bases and the V segment lost 0 bases, leaving 8 bases of the junction unmatched. CDR1 is DFQATT, CDR2 SNEGSKA, per germline (reference sequence). The CDR3 contains 16 residues. The CDR3 DNA reads as TGCAGTGCTAGAGATCCAGCGGGGGGGCGGATAGATACGCAGTATTTT. Amino acid sequence: CSARDPAGGRIDTQYF.

The chain links TRBV7-9 to TRBJ2-5, with 7 bases matching TRBD1. The germline V gene has CDR1 SEHNR and CDR2 FQNEAQ (reference sequence). Germline trimming cut 4 bases from V and 6 bases from J; bases unmatched to any gene: 8. This CDR3 has 14 residues. CDR3 bases: TGTGCCAGCAGCTCCCAGAGGGGGCGGAAGACCCAGTACTTC. This translates into CASSSQRGRKTQYF. Full variable domain (outside the CDR3, taken from reference TRBV7-9 and TRBJ2-5): DTGVSQNPRHKITKRGQNVTFRCDPISEHNRLYWYRQTLGQGPEFLTYFQNEAQLEKSRLLSDRFSAERPKGSFSTLEIQRTEQGDSAMYLCASSSQRGRKTQYFGPGTRLLVL.